This TCR beta chain comes out of a study of blood T cell repertoires in COVID-19 (dated by TCRdb to about 2020). Concerning the study at large: The collaborator samples originated in the United States, Italy and Spain and spanned the acute and convalescent phases of COVID-19. Where available, HLA class I and class II types were obtained from metadata supplied by the sample provider rather than from assay-based typing. The sample metadata nearly always contained a de-identified subject ID, COVID-19 status, age in years and sex. The repertoires were released in a freely available public database intended as a resource for research on the immune response to SARS-CoV-2. The samples were drawn from two sources: the first 160 participants of the ongoing ImmuneRACE study, and 1,000 to 1,500 subjects contributed by 6 global collaborators. The material from the prospective study consisted of cDNA or gDNA derived from T cells, B-cell-depleted T cells, or PBMCs. Subjects who had been exposed to COVID-19, were actively infected with it, or had recovered from it provided the deeply sampled blood TCRbeta repertoires that made up the dataset.

Comments on this clone: Its recognized antigen is unknown. Base qualities are not provided; no much larger clone lies one nucleotide away.

The immunoSEQ Assay, a bias-controlled multiplex PCR, was used to amplify TCRbeta CDR3 regions from genomic DNA. The authors' analysis ran thus. Nucleated cell counts per sample were estimated from amplification of reference gene primers within the assay. To quantify the absolute abundance of each unique TCRbeta CDR3 rearrangement, sequence reads were collapsed and filtered. For each sample, productive Simpson clonality was calculated as the square root of Simpson's diversity index over productive rearrangements. TCRdb stores this immuneACCESS table with in-frame sequences only. Part of the clones is absent; in the studies checked, under half of the shortfall reflects unresolved V genes, and no reason is known for the rest. V and J calls and clone size are copied from that table; D and trimming were computed from the DNA. The sample yields more than 95,000 clones; roughly four fifths were counted once. The ten biggest clones cover about 5% of the sample.

CDR1 and CDR2 are read off the germline V gene as LGHNA and YSLEER. The CDR3 measures 14 amino acids from cysteine to phenylalanine. Solely the CDR3 DNA is kept, with 42 bases framed from the first base. V loses 0 bases of germline sequence and J loses 10 bases, and the interval between the two ends is 15 bases. Collaborating institutions collected whole blood in K2EDTA tubes following their own protocols. Collaborator samples were shipped for TCRbeta analysis as frozen whole blood, isolated PBMCs, or DNA extracted from either sample type. General study outcomes and caveats: The quantity of clinical and demographic metadata differed by source and by participant and was supplied without curation.

The source is a man in his sixties with acute or convalescent COVID-19. Sequences were obtained from peripheral blood. The V gene is TRBV4-3 and the J gene is TRBJ1-1; D gene: possibly TRBD1, on 5 matching bases. The CDR3 amino acid sequence is: CASSQDEGQRGAFF. The nucleotides read TGCGCCAGCAGCCAAGATGAAGGGCAAAGGGGAGCTTTCTTT.